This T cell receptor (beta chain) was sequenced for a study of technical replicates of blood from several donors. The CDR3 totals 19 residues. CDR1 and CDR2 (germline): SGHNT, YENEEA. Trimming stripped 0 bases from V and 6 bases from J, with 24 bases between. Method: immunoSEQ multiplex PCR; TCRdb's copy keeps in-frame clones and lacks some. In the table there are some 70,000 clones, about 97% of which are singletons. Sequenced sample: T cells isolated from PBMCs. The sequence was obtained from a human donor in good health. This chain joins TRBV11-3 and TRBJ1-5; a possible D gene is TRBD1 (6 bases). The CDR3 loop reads CASSLEYGVGGLCPQPQHF. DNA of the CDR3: TGTGCCAGCAGCTTAGAGTATGGGGTAGGGGGATTGTGCCCTCAGCCCCAGCATTTT.